Sequencing of this TCR beta chain was carried out in a study of blood T cell repertoires in COVID-19. Study information: Specimens from acute and convalescent COVID-19 originated in the United States, Italy and Spain. PBMCs, B-cell-depleted T cells, or T cells provided the cDNA or gDNA that made up the material.

This CDR3 is 11 amino acids long. Per germline, CDR1 SEHNR and CDR2 FQNEAQ (reference sequence). V was trimmed by 5 bases and J by 7 bases, leaving 6 bases between them. Per the authors' pipeline: Amplification with reference gene primers provided the estimates of nucleated cell counts. Produced via immunoSEQ multiplex PCR; TCRdb's table is partial and in-frame only. The V and J calls and the clone size are those of that table, but D and trimming were determined from the DNA. The sample comprises 150,000 or so clones, about four fifths of which are singletons, and approximately 14% rests with the top ten.

The chain has TRBV7-9 and TRBJ2-1; no definite D call. This TCR was recovered from a human donor with acute or convalescent COVID-19. The donor label of this sample is uncertain. Source material: peripheral blood. In DNA form, the CDR3 reads TGTGCCAGCAGCCCCGCGAATGAGCAGTTCTTC. It translates to CASSPANEQFF.